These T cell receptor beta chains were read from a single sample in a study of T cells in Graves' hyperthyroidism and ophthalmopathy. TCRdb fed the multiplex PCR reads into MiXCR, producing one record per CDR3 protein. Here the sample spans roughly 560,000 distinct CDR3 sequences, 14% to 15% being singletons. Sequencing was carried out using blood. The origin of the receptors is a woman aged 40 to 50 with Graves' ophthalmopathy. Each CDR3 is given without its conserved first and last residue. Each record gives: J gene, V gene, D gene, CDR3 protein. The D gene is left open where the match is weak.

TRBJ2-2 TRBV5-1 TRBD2 ASSAGLAGSTGELF
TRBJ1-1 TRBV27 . ASSLWVGTEAF
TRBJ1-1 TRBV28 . ASSPPLGQTEAF
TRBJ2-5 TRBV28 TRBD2 ASSLVLAVIKETQY
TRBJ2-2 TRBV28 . ASIQGRTDTGELF
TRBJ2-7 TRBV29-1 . SVVRGTQSSYEQY
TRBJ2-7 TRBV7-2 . ASSPDAYSSYEQY
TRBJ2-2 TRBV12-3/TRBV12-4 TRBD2 ATVLGLAGSTNTGELF
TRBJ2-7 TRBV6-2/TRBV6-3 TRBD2 ASSYSRGGRPS
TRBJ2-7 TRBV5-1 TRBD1 ASSSTAPGQGAYEQY
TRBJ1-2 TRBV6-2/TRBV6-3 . ASTPRGHFNYGYT
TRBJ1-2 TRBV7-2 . ASSSTAYGYT
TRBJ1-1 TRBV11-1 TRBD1 ASSSRDRATEAF
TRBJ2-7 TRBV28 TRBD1 ASRPPQGQHYEQY
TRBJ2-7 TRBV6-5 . ASSYLGDNYEQY
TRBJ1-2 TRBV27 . ASSSDQGLYGYT
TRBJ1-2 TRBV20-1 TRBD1 SARDLEGASEGYT
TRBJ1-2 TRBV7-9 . ASSLQGMDNYGYT
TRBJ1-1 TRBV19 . ASSIRGTGAF
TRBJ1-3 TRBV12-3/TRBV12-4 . ASSLAAGTGNTIY
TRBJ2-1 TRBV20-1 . SARHNEQF
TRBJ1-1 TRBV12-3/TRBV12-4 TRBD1 ASNREGANTEAF
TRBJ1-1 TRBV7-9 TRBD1 ASSPGGQGLEAF
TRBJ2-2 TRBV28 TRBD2 ASSWGLAGGWNTGELF
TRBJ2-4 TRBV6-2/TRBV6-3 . ASSYYWEKAKNIQY
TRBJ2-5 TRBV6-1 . ASSKPGLGGGETQY
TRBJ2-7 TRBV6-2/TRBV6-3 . ASSSIVDEQY
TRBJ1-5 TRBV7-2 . ASSSHLREPQH
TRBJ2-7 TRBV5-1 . ASSLEGPVSEQY
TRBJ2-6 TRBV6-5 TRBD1 ARGDRILSGANVLT
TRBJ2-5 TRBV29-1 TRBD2 SVVRPGGETQY
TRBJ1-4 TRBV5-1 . ASSPSESRAATNEKLF
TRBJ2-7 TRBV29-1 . SVEDGLSLY
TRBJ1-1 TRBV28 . ASSFLGGQGDTEAF
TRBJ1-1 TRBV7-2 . ASSQLIGGRTEAF
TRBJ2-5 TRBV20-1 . SAIHSFQETQY
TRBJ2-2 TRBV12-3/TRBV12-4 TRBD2 ASTPGGFGAGELF
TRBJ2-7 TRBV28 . ASSFIGEQSKSYEQY
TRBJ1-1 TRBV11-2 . ASSQFLNTEAF
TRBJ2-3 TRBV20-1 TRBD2 SARMGLAGATDTQY
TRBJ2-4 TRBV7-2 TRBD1 ASSLRGTAAKNIQY
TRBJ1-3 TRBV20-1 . SADVGRDDGNTIY
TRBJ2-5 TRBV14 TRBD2 ASSQDRLAGGPRETQY
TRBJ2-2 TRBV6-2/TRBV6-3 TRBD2 ASSNLRGRPVIWELF
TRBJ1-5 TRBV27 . ASSGHPSNQPQH
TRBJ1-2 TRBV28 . ASSLGGWYGYT